Listed below are T cell receptor beta chains from one sample, sequenced in a study of cytomegalovirus exposure and HLA in healthy donors. Profiled with immunoSEQ multiplex PCR; TCRdb holds only in-frame clones, not every one. The sample records 150,000 to 200,000 clones, 75% to 90% being singletons. The sequenced sample was PBMCs. These TCRs come from a woman aged 18-29 years in good health and CMV-seronegative. Each CDR3 is given with its conserved first and last residue. The order of the fields is D gene, clone size, V gene, J gene, CDR3 protein, CDR3 DNA. The D gene is left open where the match is weak. The size entry is marked missing in some rows and otherwise reads once, few, many or a size class.

>TRBD1|.|TRBV2|TRBJ2-7
CASSYYAGQGVPYEQYF
TGTGCCAGCAGTTATTACGCCGGACAGGGAGTTCCCTACGAGCAGTACTTC
>TRBD2|.|TRBV28|TRBJ2-5
CASSFTGLADEETQYF
TGTGCCAGCAGTTTCACGGGACTAGCGGACGAAGAGACCCAGTACTTC
>.|.|TRBV4-2|TRBJ2-7
CASSQDFSYEQYF
TGTGCCAGCAGCCAAGATTTTAGCTACGAGCAGTACTTC
>TRBD1|.|TRBV4-1|TRBJ2-7
CASSPRQGSYEQYF
TGCGCCAGCAGCCCGCGACAGGGTTCCTACGAGCAGTACTTC
>.|.|TRBV7-9|TRBJ1-5
CASSLGYASDQPQHF
TGTGCCAGCAGCTTAGGGTACGCCAGCGATCAGCCCCAGCATTTT
>TRBD1|once|TRBV5-1|TRBJ1-2
CASSLDVRGRGSGYTF
TGCGCCAGCAGCTTGGATGTCAGGGGGCGCGGGTCTGGCTACACCTTC
>.|.|TRBV12-1|TRBJ1-1
CASAGDTEAFF
TGTGCCAGCGCAGGGGACACTGAAGCTTTCTTT
>TRBD2|.|TRBV19|TRBJ2-1
CASSIDSGGGLNEQFF
TGTGCCAGTAGTATAGATAGCGGGGGGGGTCTCAATGAGCAGTTCTTC
>.|.|TRBV7-8|TRBJ1-5
CASSSGVQDSNQPQHF
TGTGCCAGCAGCTCCGGGGTCCAGGATAGCAATCAGCCCCAGCATTTT
>TRBD1|once|TRBV27|TRBJ2-5
CASSFGRGRKETQYF
TGTGCCAGCAGTTTCGGCAGGGGGCGGAAAGAGACCCAGTACTTC
>.|once|TRBV28|TRBJ1-1
CASSLWTGRDAFF
TGTGCCAGCAGTTTATGGACAGGACGCGATGCTTTCTTT
>TRBD1|.|TRBV11-2|TRBJ2-1
CASSLVPGDRWTNEQFF
TGTGCCAGCAGCTTAGTCCCCGGGGACAGGTGGACGAATGAGCAGTTCTTC
>.|.|TRBV9|TRBJ2-7
CASSVGVNSDEQYF
TGTGCCAGCAGCGTAGGGGTTAATAGCGACGAGCAGTACTTC
>TRBD2|.|TRBV11-2|TRBJ2-5
CASSLEVGGYQETQYF
TGTGCCAGCAGCTTAGAGGTGGGAGGGTACCAAGAGACCCAGTACTTC
>TRBD1|.|TRBV7-8|TRBJ2-5
CASSLKGQEEETQYF
TGTGCCAGCAGCCTGAAAGGACAGGAGGAAGAGACCCAGTACTTC
>.|.|TRBV5-1|TRBJ1-2
CASRETGSSNYGYTF
TGCGCCAGCAGAGAAACAGGCTCCTCAAACTATGGCTACACCTTC
>TRBD2|.|TRBV5-1|TRBJ2-3
CASSLSLAGAYPDTQYF
TGCGCCAGCAGCTTGAGTCTAGCGGGAGCTTACCCAGATACGCAGTATTTT
>.|.|TRBV11-2|TRBJ2-5
CASSPGVQETQYF
TGTGCCAGCAGCCCAGGGGTACAAGAGACCCAGTACTTC
>.|.|TRBV6-5|TRBJ1-4
CASSPQGLGEKLFF
TGTGCCAGCAGCCCCCAGGGGCTGGGTGAAAAACTGTTTTTT
>.|once|TRBV27|TRBJ2-2
CASGIPDQGTGELFF
TGTGCCAGCGGAATTCCGGACCAGGGCACCGGGGAGCTGTTTTTT
>TRBD2|.|TRBV6-6|TRBJ2-2
CASSPTSRNTGELFF
TGTGCCAGCAGTCCGACTAGCCGGAACACCGGGGAGCTGTTTTTT
>.|.|TRBV28|TRBJ2-1
CASTLIGGLDNEQFF
TGTGCCAGCACCCTGATTGGGGGACTCGACAATGAGCAGTTCTTC
>.|few|TRBV5-6|TRBJ1-2
CASSLAQGYSGYTF
TGTGCCAGCAGCTTGGCCCAGGGGTACTCTGGCTACACCTTC
>TRBD2|once|TRBV5-4|TRBJ2-5
CAAGGYVQETQYF
TGTGCCGCGGGGGGCTATGTCCAAGAGACCCAGTACTTC
>.|.|TRBV2|TRBJ1-1
CARHLNGKQDKILNTEAFF
TGTGCCAGACATCTGAATGGGAAACAGGACAAGATACTAAACACTGAAGCTTTCTTT
>.|.|TRBV10-3|TRBJ2-1
CAIRASRLLAQFF
TGTGCCATCAGAGCCTCACGACTCCTGGCGCAGTTCTTC
>.|.|TRBV10-2|TRBJ2-3
CASSDLEGITDTQYF
TGCGCCAGCAGTGACCTGGAGGGCATCACAGATACGCAGTATTTT
>.|.|TRBV5-1|TRBJ1-3
CASSLGTAGNTIYF
TGCGCCAGCAGCTTGGGGACAGCTGGAAACACCATATATTTT
>.|.|TRBV10-3|TRBJ1-2
CAISQGLVLDYGYTF
TGTGCCATCAGCCAGGGTTTGGTTTTGGACTATGGCTACACCTTC
>TRBD1|.|TRBV9|TRBJ1-2
CASSPGQGAPWYGYTF
TGTGCCAGCAGCCCCGGACAGGGGGCACCTTGGTATGGCTACACCTTC
>.|.|TRBV6-1|TRBJ1-2
CASSGHTNYGYTF
TGTGCCAGCAGTGGACATACTAACTATGGCTACACCTTC